The subject of this entry is one T cell receptor beta chain. Its antigen remains unidentified. Base qualities are not provided; no much larger clone lies one nucleotide away. The collaborating institutions used their own protocols to collect whole blood in K2EDTA tubes. Collaborator samples were shipped for TCRbeta analysis as frozen whole blood, isolated PBMCs, or DNA extracted from either sample type. This specimen belongs to a study of blood T cell repertoires in COVID-19 (dated by TCRdb to between 2020 and 2021). Regarding the complete study: Collaborator samples came from the United States, Italy and Spain and covered acute and convalescent phases of COVID-19. The prospective study material was composed of cDNA or gDNA derived from T cells, B-cell-depleted T cells, or PBMCs. Subjects who had been exposed to COVID-19, were actively infected with it, or had recovered from it provided the deeply sampled blood TCRbeta repertoires that made up the dataset. A freely available public database, intended as a resource for researchers studying the immune response to SARS-CoV-2, is where the repertoires were released. The samples were drawn from two sources: the first 160 participants of the ongoing ImmuneRACE study, and fewer than 1,500 subjects contributed by 6 global collaborators. Sample metadata almost always included a de-identified subject ID, COVID-19 status, age in years and sex. HLA class I and class II types, where available, came from metadata supplied by the sample provider rather than from assay-based typing. Results the study describes overall, beyond this receptor: The quantity of clinical and demographic metadata differed by source and by participant and was supplied without curation.

The immunoSEQ Assay, a bias-controlled multiplex PCR, was used to amplify TCRbeta CDR3 regions from genomic DNA. Per the authors' processing: Within the assay, amplification of reference gene primers was used to estimate how many nucleated cells each sample contained. To quantify the absolute abundance of each unique TCRbeta CDR3 rearrangement, sequence reads were collapsed and filtered. For each sample, productive Simpson clonality was calculated as the square root of Simpson's diversity index across productive rearrangements. The immuneACCESS repertoire file appears here via TCRdb, limited to in-frame rearrangements. These files lack a portion of the clones; in checked studies, under half of the deficit traces to unresolved V genes, and the cause of the others is not known. The V and J calls and clone size were taken over from that table, and D and trimming were inferred from the DNA. Within this sample are about 63,000 clones, with more than 75% of them counted one time only. The ten largest clones capture roughly 5.6% of the sample.

V is reduced by 1 base and J by 5 bases, leaving a spacing of 8 bases between them. CDR1 and CDR2 were assigned from the germline V gene (reference sequence) as SEHNR and FQNEAQ. The CDR3 holds 13 amino acids from the cysteine to the phenylalanine. Kept here is only the CDR3 DNA, which spans 39 bases and is read in frame from base 1. The receptor's source is a man over 45 with active COVID-19. The sequence joins TRBV7-9 to TRBJ1-1; the D gene cannot be resolved reliably. Material: peripheral blood. DNA sequence: TGTGCCAGCAGCTTAGATCCGGGGACTGAAGCTTTCTTT. This codes for CASSLDPGTEAFF.